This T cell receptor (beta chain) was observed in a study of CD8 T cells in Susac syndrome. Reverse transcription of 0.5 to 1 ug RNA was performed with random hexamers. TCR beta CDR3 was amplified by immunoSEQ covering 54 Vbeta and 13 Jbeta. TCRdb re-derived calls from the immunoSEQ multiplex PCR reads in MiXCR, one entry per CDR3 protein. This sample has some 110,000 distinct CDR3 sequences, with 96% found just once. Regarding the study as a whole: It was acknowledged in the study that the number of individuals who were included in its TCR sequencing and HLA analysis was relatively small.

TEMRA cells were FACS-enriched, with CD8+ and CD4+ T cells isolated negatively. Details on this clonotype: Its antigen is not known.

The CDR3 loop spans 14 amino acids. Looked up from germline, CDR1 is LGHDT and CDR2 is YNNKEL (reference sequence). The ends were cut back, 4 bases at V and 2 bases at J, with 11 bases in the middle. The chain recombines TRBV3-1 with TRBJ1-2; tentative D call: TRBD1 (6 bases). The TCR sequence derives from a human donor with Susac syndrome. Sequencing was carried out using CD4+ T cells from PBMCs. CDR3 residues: CASSRPGGNYGYTF. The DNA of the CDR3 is TGTGCCAGCAGCCGTCCGGGGGGCAACTATGGCTACACCTTC. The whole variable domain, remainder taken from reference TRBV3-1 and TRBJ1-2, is DTAVSQTPKYLVTQMGNDKSIKCEQNLGHDTMYWYKQDSKKFLKIMFSYNNKELIINETVPNRFSPKSPDKAHLNLHINSLELGDSAVYFCASSRPGGNYGYTFGSGTRLTVV.